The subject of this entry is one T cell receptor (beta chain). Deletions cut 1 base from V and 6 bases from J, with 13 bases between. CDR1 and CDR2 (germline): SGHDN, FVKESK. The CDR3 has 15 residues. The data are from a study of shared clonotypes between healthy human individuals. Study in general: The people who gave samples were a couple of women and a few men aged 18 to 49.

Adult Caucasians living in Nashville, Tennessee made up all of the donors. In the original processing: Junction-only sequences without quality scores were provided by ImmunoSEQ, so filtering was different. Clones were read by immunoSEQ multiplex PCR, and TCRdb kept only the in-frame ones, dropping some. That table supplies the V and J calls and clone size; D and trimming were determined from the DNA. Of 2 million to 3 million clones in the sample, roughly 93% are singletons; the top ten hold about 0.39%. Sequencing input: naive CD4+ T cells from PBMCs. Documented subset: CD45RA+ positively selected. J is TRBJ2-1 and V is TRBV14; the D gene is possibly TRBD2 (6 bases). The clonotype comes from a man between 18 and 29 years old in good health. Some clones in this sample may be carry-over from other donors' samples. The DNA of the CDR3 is TGTGCCAGCAGCCAAGCTCGCGCGGGATTCAATGAGCAGTTCTTC. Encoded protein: CASSQARAGFNEQFF.